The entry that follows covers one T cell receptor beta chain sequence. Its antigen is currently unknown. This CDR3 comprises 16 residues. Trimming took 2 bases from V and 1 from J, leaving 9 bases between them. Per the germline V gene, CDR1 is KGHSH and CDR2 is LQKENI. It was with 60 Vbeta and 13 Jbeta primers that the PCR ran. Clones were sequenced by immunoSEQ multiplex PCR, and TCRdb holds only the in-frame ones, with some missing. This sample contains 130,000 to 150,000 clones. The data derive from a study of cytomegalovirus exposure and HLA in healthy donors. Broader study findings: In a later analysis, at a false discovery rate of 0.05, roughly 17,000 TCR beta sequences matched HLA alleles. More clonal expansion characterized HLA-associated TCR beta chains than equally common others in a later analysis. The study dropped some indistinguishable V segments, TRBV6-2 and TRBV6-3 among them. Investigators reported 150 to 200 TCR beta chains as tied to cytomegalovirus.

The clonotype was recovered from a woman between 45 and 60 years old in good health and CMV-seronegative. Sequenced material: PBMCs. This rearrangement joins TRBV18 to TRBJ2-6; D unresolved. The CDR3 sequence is CASSPETASGANVLTF. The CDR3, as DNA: TGTGCCAGCTCACCAGAAACAGCTTCTGGGGCCAACGTCCTGACTTTC.